The clone carrying this T cell receptor (beta chain) was counted at least ten times. Antigen specificity is unknown. TCR beta libraries were built from RNA through three nested multiplex PCR rounds using modified ARM-PCR. TCRB cDNA was made from roughly 450 ng total RNA. TCRdb passed the multiplex PCR reads through MiXCR, listing each CDR3 protein once. Of fewer than 40,000 distinct CDR3 sequences listed, 60% to 65% are singletons. This sample stems from a study of tumor-infiltrating lymphocytes in glioblastoma multiforme. Study conclusions and caveats: T cells were not sorted into functional subsets.

The CDR3 is 13 amino acids. Germline CDR1 and CDR2: SGHDT and YYEEEE. Trimming left V 0 bases short and J 7 bases short, with 7 bases between. This receptor was obtained from a male donor with glioblastoma. Source material: brain tumor tissue. The genes are TRBV5-6 and TRBJ2-2; D ambiguous. The CDR3 bases are TGTGCCAGCAGCTTGGACACCCACGGGGAGCTGTTTTTT. Translating gives CASSLDTHGELFF.